This T cell receptor (beta chain) was sequenced during a study of blood T cells in healthy people across ages. Next came a second PCR, run for about 7 to 12 cycles, which used a sample-barcoded 5' primer along with a J-beta primer mix. TCRdb reanalysed the 5' RACE reads using MiXCR and keeps one entry per CDR3 protein. The sample includes fewer than 900,000 distinct CDR3 sequences, 43% of them seen just once. Points from the study as a whole: Per million T cells, the diversity of TCR beta decreased roughly linearly as age advanced. Expanded clonotype shifts may have been confounded, as the donors had an unknown CMV status.

This clonotype was counted a few times. Its antigen is unknown. Trimming pared 4 bases from V and 6 bases from J, leaving 14 bases between. The CDR3 spans 14 residues. Germline V lookup: CDR1 SGHAT, CDR2 FQNNGV. Sequences were obtained from blood. This sequence joins TRBV11-2 and TRBJ2-3; D possibly matches TRBD1 or TRBD2 (5 bases each). The source of this sequence is a woman aged 55-75 years in good health. The CDR3 DNA sequence: TGTGCCAGCAGCTCTAGGCAAGGGGAGGATACGCAGTATTTT. It yields the protein CASSSRQGEDTQYF.